This TCR beta chain is from a study of T cell repertoires in cytomegalovirus infection. Germline V gene lookup returns CDR1 DFQATT and CDR2 SNEGSKA (reference sequence). The ends were cut back, 2 bases at V and 3 bases at J, with 20 bases in the middle. This CDR3 has 16 amino acids. MiXCR, applied by TCRdb to the reads, yields one record per CDR3 protein. The table has roughly 920,000 distinct CDR3 sequences, about 33% seen once. For this clonotype: Its antigen is not identified.

This clonotype was obtained from a human donor in good health (CMV status not recorded). Some clones in this sample may be carry-over from other donors' samples. Sequencing used cultured CD8+ T cells from PBMCs, obtained from culture after CMV antigen stimulation. The chain combines TRBV20-1 with TRBJ2-7; D tentatively reads TRBD1 or TRBD2 (6 bases each). CDR3: CSARSPVGGQHYEQYF. CDR3 bases: TGCAGTGCTAGATCCCCCGTTGGGGGGCAGCACTACGAGCAGTACTTC.